The clone carrying this TCR beta chain was seen many times. The data are from a study of CD8 T cells in ankylosing spondylitis. The CDR3 is 15 residues long. V gave up 6 bases and J gave up 0 bases, with 12 bases separating them. TCRdb re-derived calls from the 5' RACE reads in MiXCR, one entry per CDR3 protein. The table shows around 150,000 distinct CDR3 sequences, with about 7.3% occurring only once. The clonotype was recovered from a female donor with ankylosing spondylitis or in good health (not recorded which). Sequencing input: blood, either unsorted or a sorted T cell fraction (not recorded which). J is TRBJ1-5 and V is TRBV12-3 or TRBV12-4; TRBD1 is a possible D gene (6 bases). The CDR3 sequence: CASRNDRFSNQPQHF. DNA for the CDR3: TGTGCCAGCAGAAATGACAGGTTTAGCAATCAGCCCCAGCATTTT.